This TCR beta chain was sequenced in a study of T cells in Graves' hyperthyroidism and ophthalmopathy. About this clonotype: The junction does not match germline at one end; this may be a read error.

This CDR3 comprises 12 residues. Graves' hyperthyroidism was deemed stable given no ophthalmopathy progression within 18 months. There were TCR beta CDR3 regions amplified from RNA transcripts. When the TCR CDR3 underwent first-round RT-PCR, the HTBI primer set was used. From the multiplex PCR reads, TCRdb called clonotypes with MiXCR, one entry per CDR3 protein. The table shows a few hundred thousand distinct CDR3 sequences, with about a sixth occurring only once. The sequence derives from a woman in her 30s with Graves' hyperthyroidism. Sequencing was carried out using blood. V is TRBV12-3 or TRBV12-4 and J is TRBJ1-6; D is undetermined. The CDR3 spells CASSSDKSPLHF. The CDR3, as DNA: TGTGCCAGCAGTTCAGATAAATCACCCCTCCACTTT.